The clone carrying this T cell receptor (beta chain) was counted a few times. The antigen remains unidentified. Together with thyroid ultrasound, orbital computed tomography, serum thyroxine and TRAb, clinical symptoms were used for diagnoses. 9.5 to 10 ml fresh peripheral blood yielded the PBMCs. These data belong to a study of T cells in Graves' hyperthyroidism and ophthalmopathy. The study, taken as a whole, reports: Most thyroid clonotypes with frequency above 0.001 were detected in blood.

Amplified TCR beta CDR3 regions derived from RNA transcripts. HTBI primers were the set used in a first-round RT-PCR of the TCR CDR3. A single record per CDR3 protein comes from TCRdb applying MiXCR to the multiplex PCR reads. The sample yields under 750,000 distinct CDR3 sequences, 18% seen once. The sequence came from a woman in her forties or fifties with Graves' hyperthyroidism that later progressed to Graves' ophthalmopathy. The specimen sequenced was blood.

CDR3 protein: CASKLSGDDNNQPQHF. CDR3 bases: TGTGCCAGTAAACTGTCGGGGGACGACAACAATCAGCCCCAGCATTTT. This chain uses TRBV19 with TRBJ1-5, with a possible D match to TRBD1 (5 bases). V gave up 7 bases and J gave up 3 bases, with 19 bases separating them. Germline CDR1 reads LNHDA; CDR2 reads SQIVND (reference sequence). The CDR3 totals 16 residues.